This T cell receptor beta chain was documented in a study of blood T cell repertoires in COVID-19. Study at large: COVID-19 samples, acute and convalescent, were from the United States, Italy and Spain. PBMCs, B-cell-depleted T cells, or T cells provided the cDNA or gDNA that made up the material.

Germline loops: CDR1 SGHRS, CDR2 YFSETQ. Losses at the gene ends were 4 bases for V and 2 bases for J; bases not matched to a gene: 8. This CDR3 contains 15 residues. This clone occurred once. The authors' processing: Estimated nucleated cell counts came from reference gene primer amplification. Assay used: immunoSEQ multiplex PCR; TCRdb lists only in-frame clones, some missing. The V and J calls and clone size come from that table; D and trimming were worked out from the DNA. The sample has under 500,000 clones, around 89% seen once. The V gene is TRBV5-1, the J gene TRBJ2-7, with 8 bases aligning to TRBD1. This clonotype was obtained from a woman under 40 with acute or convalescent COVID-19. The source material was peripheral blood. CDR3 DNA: TGCGCCAGCAGCCACCCCGACAGGGGAGCCTACGAGCAGTACTTC. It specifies CASSHPDRGAYEQYF.